This T cell receptor (beta chain) is drawn from a study of T cell changes during pregnancy in multiple sclerosis. The CDR3 runs 15 residues. V was cut by 4 bases and J by 2 bases, with 12 bases left in between. TCRdb's table, derived via immunoSEQ multiplex PCR, lists solely in-frame clones and lacks some. This sample yields 40,000 to 55,000 clones, of which 80% to 90% are seen a single time; 1.2% belongs to the top ten. The sequences come from CD4+ T cells from peripheral blood mononuclear cells, collected after pregnancy. The clonotype originates from a female donor with multiple sclerosis, enrolled in a pregnancy study. The chain employs TRBV23-1 and TRBJ2-4, with D perhaps matching TRBD1 (5 bases). TRBV23-1 has ORF status, its function being uncertain. The CDR3: CASSLPDSSKNIQYF. The CDR3 DNA follows: TGCGCCAGCAGTCTCCCAGACAGCTCCAAAAACATTCAGTACTTC.